The 31 T cell receptor beta chains in this list originate from one sample, sequenced in a study of blood T cells in healthy people across ages. Through a sample-barcoded 5' primer and a J-beta primer mix, a second PCR was run for about 6 to 11 cycles. TCRdb re-analysed the 5' RACE reads in MiXCR, keeping a single row per CDR3 protein. The sample lists some 930,000 distinct CDR3 sequences, around 29% seen once, with around 9.6% in the top ten. These sequences were also reported in another study, on T cells of mothers and their children.

The specimen sequenced was blood. These receptors originate from a woman in her thirties or forties in good health.

As for this clonotype: The junction differs from germline at one of its ends, possibly a read error. This chain uses TRBV4-1 with TRBJ2-3; D is possibly TRBD1 (5 bases). Germline-derived CDR1 and CDR2 are MGHRA and YSYEKL. CDR3 length: 17 residues. The CDR3 here is CASSQDPPSGATDMQYF. The DNA for the CDR3 is TGCGCCAGCAGCCAAGACCCACCCAGTGGGGCTACAGATATGCAGTATTTT.

The sample holds a few counts of this clonotype. The chain carries TRBV20-1 and TRBJ1-5; D perhaps matches TRBD1 (5 bases). V lost 5 bases, J lost 3 bases, and 20 bases lay in between. The CDR3 spans 16 residues. The V gene's germline CDR1 is DFQATT and CDR2 SNEGSKA (reference sequence). CDR3 residues: CSAVGDPTAPNQPQHF. CDR3 coding DNA: TGCAGTGCTGTGGGGGACCCGACAGCGCCCAATCAGCCCCAGCATTTT.

The CDR3 sequence is CASSVPGVYEQYF. The DNA for the CDR3 is TGTGCCAGCAGCGTCCCCGGGGTCTACGAGCAGTACTTC. V usage is TRBV7-9 and J usage is TRBJ2-7, with D tentatively TRBD2 (5 bases). Per germline, CDR1 SEHNR and CDR2 FQNEAQ (reference sequence). This CDR3 contains 13 residues. Trimming stripped 5 bases from V and 3 bases from J, with 11 bases between.

Comment on this clonotype: This may stem from a read error, because a much larger clone lies one nucleotide away. The CDR3 coding sequence is TGTGCCAGCAGTCCCACTCGACGAGGTCCGTCACCCCTCCACTTT. Translating gives CASSPTRRGPSPLHF. V usage is TRBV12-3 or TRBV12-4 and J usage is TRBJ1-6, with D unclear. Trimming stripped 5 bases from V and 10 bases from J, with 18 bases between. This CDR3 spans 15 amino acids.

The chain uses TRBV15 and TRBJ1-6; D ambiguous. This CDR3 has 16 residues. V lost 1 base and J lost 8, with 15 bases in between. CDR1 is LNHNV, CDR2 YYDKDF, per germline (reference sequence). CDR3 nucleotide sequence: TGTGCCACCAGCAGAGTAGAGGGATCCATATATTCACCCCTCCACTTT. Its translation is CATSRVEGSIYSPLHF. Full variable domain (outside the CDR3, taken from reference TRBV15 and TRBJ1-6): DAMVIQNPRYQVTQFGKPVTLSCSQTLNHNVMYWYQQKSSQAPKLLFHYYDKDFNNEADTPDNFQSRRPNTSFCFLDIRSPGLGDTAMYLCATSRVEGSIYSPLHFGNGTRLTVT.

In its sample, this clonotype was seen many times. V and J are TRBV20-1 and TRBJ2-7; D may be TRBD1 (6 bases). The CDR3 is 14 amino acids. Germline loops: CDR1 DFQATT, CDR2 SNEGSKA (reference sequence). V was shortened by 2 bases and J by 4 bases, with 15 bases between the two germline ends. DNA of the CDR3: TGCAGTGCTAGACCCCTGGACAGATCTTACGAGCAGTACTTC. It specifies CSARPLDRSYEQYF.

This clonotype appeared a few times. A much larger clone lies a single base off, so this may be a read error. The V and J genes are TRBV11-2 and TRBJ2-3; D is undetermined. Germline V gene lookup returns CDR1 SGHAT and CDR2 FQNNGV. CDR3 length: 14 amino acids. CDR3: CTSSYMSSTDTQYF. For the CDR3, the DNA is TGTACCAGCAGCTATATGAGTAGCACAGATACGCAGTATTTT.

This chain links TRBV7-9 with TRBJ1-5, with 7 bases identical to TRBD1. The CDR3 covers 14 residues. V was pared by 8 bases and J by 5 bases, with 9 bases of the junction left unmatched. CDR1 is SEHNR, CDR2 FQNEAQ, per germline (reference sequence). The CDR3 DNA is TGTGCCAGCGGCCTACAGGGGAGGGATCAGCCCCAGCATTTT. It specifies CASGLQGRDQPQHF.

On this clonotype: A read error may produce the germline difference seen at one junction end. J is TRBJ2-2 and V is TRBV7-6; TRBD2 matches 12 bases. The V gene's germline CDR1 is SGHVS and CDR2 FNYEAQ. The CDR3 is made up of 19 amino acids. CDR3 residues: CANSSIGLAGLSNTGELFF. The CDR3 DNA follows: TGTGCCAACAGCTCCATCGGACTAGCGGGGCTTTCGAACACCGGGGAGCTGTTTTTT.

On this clonotype: A much larger clone is a single base away; this may be a read error. The gene calls are TRBV9 and TRBJ2-1; 7 positions agree with TRBD2. The CDR3 extends over 16 amino acids. The V gene's germline CDR1 is SGDLS and CDR2 YYNGEE. Germline trimming cut 0 bases from V and 4 bases from J; bases unmatched to any gene: 7. The CDR3 DNA reads TGTGCCAGCAGCGTAGTGTTCCCCGGGGGGTACAATGAGCAGTTCTTC. It codes for CASSVVFPGGYNEQFF. Based on the CDR3 plus reference TRBV9 and TRBJ2-1, the full variable domain is DSGVTQTPKHLITATGQRVTLRCSPRSGDLSVYWYQQSLDQGLQFLIQYYNGEERAKGNILERFSAQQFPDLHSELNLSSLELGDSALYFCASSVVFPGGYNEQFFGPGTRLTVL.

The chain combines TRBV2 with TRBJ2-1; perhaps TRBD2 as D (6 bases). Germline CDR1 is SNHLY and CDR2 is FYNNEI. V lost 8 bases and J 10 bases, leaving 18 bases between the germline ends. The CDR3 is made up of 13 amino acids. CDR3 amino acids: CASRDLGWWEQFF. The CDR3 DNA reads as TGTGCCAGCCGGGACTTGGGGTGGTGGGAGCAGTTCTTC.

This clonotype was counted between two and nine times. The chain couples TRBV20-1 to TRBJ2-1, with a weak D call TRBD2 (6 bases). This CDR3 is built from 15 residues. Per germline, CDR1 DFQATT and CDR2 SNEGSKA (reference sequence). Deletions cut 1 base from V and 6 bases from J, with 16 bases between. CDR3 nucleotides: TGCAGTGCTAGAGGTACTAGGGCGGGGTTCAATGAGCAGTTCTTC. Residues: CSARGTRAGFNEQFF.

The chain has TRBV29-1 and TRBJ2-2; either TRBD1 or TRBD2 may fit D (7 bases each). V was shortened by 7 bases and J by 12 bases, with 24 bases between the two germline ends. The CDR3 extends over 14 amino acids. Germline CDR1 is SQVTM and CDR2 is ANQGSEA. This chain's CDR3 is CSALSGGALDKLFF. The CDR3 DNA reads as TGCAGCGCCCTTTCAGGGGGGGCCTTGGATAAGCTGTTTTTT.

This clonotype came up a few times. This could be a read error, since a much larger clone is one nucleotide away. The J gene is TRBJ2-1, the V gene TRBV7-2; D is perhaps TRBD1 (5 bases). With the DNA end fitting TRBJ2-7 better, the J assignment may be wrong. In germline, CDR1 is SGHTA, CDR2 FQGNSA. This CDR3 is built from 16 residues. CDR3 protein: CASSLRGVGSYNEQYF. CDR3 DNA sequence: TGTGCCAGCAGCTTAAGGGGCGTGGGGTCCTACAATGAGCAGTACTTC.

CDR3 residues: CASSLKRDDYGYTF. Written as DNA, the CDR3 is TGTGCCAGCAGTTTAAAGAGGGACGACTATGGCTACACCTTC. The chain links TRBV12-3 or TRBV12-4 to TRBJ1-2; possible D gene TRBD1, 5 bases. V was cut by 2 bases and J by 3 bases, with 10 bases left in between. This CDR3 is 14 amino acids long.

About this clonotype itself: One end of the junction does not line up with germline, which may come from a read error. The chain employs TRBV4-1 and TRBJ2-7; 7 bases match TRBD1. The CDR3 extends over 14 amino acids. Germline V gene sequence: CDR1 MGHRA, CDR2 YSYEKL. CDR3 nucleotide sequence: TGCGCCAGCAGCCCGGGTGAGGGGGCCTACAAGCAGTACTTC. It encodes CASSPGEGAYKQYF.

The chain combines TRBV12-3 or TRBV12-4 with TRBJ2-3; D ambiguous. The CDR3 runs to 15 residues. Trimming took 5 bases from V and 6 from J, leaving 18 bases between them. The CDR3 bases are TGTGCCAGCAGTCCCAACCAATTCCCCTTGGATACGCAGTATTTT. Protein product: CASSPNQFPLDTQYF.

The chain combines TRBV9 with TRBJ2-1, with 10 bases lining up with TRBD1. Trimming at V came to 2 bases and at J to 5 bases, leaving 4 bases not matched to a gene. CDR3 length: 15 residues. The germline CDR1 and CDR2 sequences are SGDLS and YYNGEE. CDR3 residues: CASSVTGTGDNEQFF. The CDR3 DNA reads TGTGCCAGCAGCGTGACCGGGACAGGGGACAATGAGCAGTTCTTC.

This chain uses TRBV6-6 with TRBJ2-7; D is uncertain. The V and J ends lost 2 bases and 6 bases respectively, with 17 bases between them. From germline, CDR1 is MNHNY and CDR2 SVGAGI (reference sequence). The CDR3 has 15 residues. CDR3 amino acids: CASSYLGSPTGEQYF. DNA of the CDR3: TGTGCCAGCAGTTACCTCGGCTCACCCACGGGCGAGCAGTACTTC.

This clonotype occurred a few times. The rearrangement links TRBV28 to TRBJ2-3, with a tentative D call TRBD1 (6 bases). The length of the CDR3 is 15 residues. V dropped 6 bases and J dropped 3 bases, with 16 bases sitting between them. Germline V gene lookup returns CDR1 MDHEN and CDR2 SYDVKM. The CDR3 protein is CASRSRGRGTDTQYF. The CDR3 DNA follows: TGTGCCAGCAGAAGCAGGGGAAGAGGGACAGATACGCAGTATTTT.

Worth noting for this clonotype: A much larger clone differs from this one at a single base, so this may be a read error. Here the CDR3 DNA reads TGCGCCAGCAGCCCCACTTTCATGGACTATGGCTACACCTTC. Translation gives CASSPTFMDYGYTF. The chain links TRBV4-3 to TRBJ1-2; D not resolved. V was pared by 4 bases and J by 3 bases, with 12 bases between. Germline V gene lookup returns CDR1 LGHNA and CDR2 YSLEER. This CDR3 comprises 14 residues.

Ten or more counts support this clonotype. The chain carries TRBV20-1 and TRBJ2-1; TRBD2 matches 9 bases. Germline V gives CDR1 DFQATT, CDR2 SNEGSKA (reference sequence). V trimming: 0 bases; J trimming: 2 bases; junction bases outside the gene matches: 5. The CDR3 consists of 16 residues. The CDR3 DNA reads TGCAGTGCTAGAGATCGGCAGCGGGGGGCCTACAATGAGCAGTTCTTC. Protein: CSARDRQRGAYNEQFF.

This chain connects TRBV4-3 to TRBJ1-2, with a possible D match to TRBD1 (5 bases). The CDR3 loop spans 16 amino acids. Trimming left V 0 bases short and J 4 bases short, with 15 bases between. Germline CDR1 LGHNA, CDR2 YSLEER. The CDR3 reads CASSQDGSAGIYGYTF. The CDR3, as DNA: TGCGCCAGCAGCCAAGATGGTTCCGCAGGGATCTATGGCTACACCTTC.

This clonotype came up many times. The chain has TRBV29-1 and TRBJ1-5; D gene ambiguous. The CDR3 is 13 amino acids. With 0 bases removed from V and 7 bases from J, the gap between germline ends came to 10 bases. Germline-derived CDR1 and CDR2 are SQVTM and ANQGSEA. The CDR3 is CSVEEGGGQPQHF. The CDR3 DNA sequence: TGCAGCGTTGAAGAGGGAGGTGGGCAGCCCCAGCATTTT.

The chain links TRBV5-4 to TRBJ1-2, with 9 bases lining up with TRBD1. With V trimmed by 5 bases and J by 7 bases, 12 bases remained unmatched. The length of the CDR3 is 15 residues. Germline CDR1 and CDR2: SGHNT and YYREEE (reference sequence). CDR3 residues: CASSSPGQGFAGYTF. The CDR3 nucleotides read TGTGCCAGCAGTTCACCGGGACAGGGATTTGCTGGCTACACCTTC.

This sequence joins TRBV7-9 and TRBJ1-1, with 10 bases aligning to TRBD1. Trimming removed 5 bases from V and 6 bases from J; junction bases left unmatched: 12. The CDR3 loop spans 16 amino acids. Germline V gives CDR1 SEHNR, CDR2 FQNEAQ (reference sequence). In nucleotides, the CDR3 is TGTGCCAGCAGCCCAGGACAGGGGGTCGTGGAAGCTGAAGCTTTCTTT. This codes for CASSPGQGVVEAEAFF.

This clonotype occurred once. The V gene is TRBV2, the J gene TRBJ2-1; D is possibly TRBD2 (5 bases). CDR3 length: 14 residues. Deletions cut 6 bases from V and 7 bases from J, with 16 bases between. Germline V gene data show CDR1 as SNHLY and CDR2 as FYNNEI. The CDR3 bases are TGTGCCAGCAGACGACTACGACGTGTTAATGAGCAGTTCTTC. Translating gives CASRRLRRVNEQFF.

The chain recombines TRBV24-1 with TRBJ1-1, with 9 bases matching TRBD1. Germline loops: CDR1 KGHDR, CDR2 SFDVKD. Losses at the gene ends were 6 bases for V and 8 bases for J; bases not matched to a gene: 6. CDR3 length: 13 residues. The CDR3 loop is CATSRGGQGEAFF. In DNA, the CDR3 is TGTGCCACCAGTCGCGGGGGACAGGGAGAAGCTTTCTTT.

Note on this clonotype: A much larger clone lies one base from this, so it may be a read error. V gene TRBV6-2 or TRBV6-3 combines with J gene TRBJ1-2; perhaps TRBD1 as D (6 bases). The length of the CDR3 is 18 residues. Germline V lookup: CDR1 MNHEY, CDR2 SVGEGT. The CDR3 sequence is CARRDPGTQASPNYGYTF. CDR3 bases: TGTGCCCGCAGAGATCCCGGGACACAGGCTAGCCCCAACTATGGCTACACCTTC.

Concerning this clonotype itself: The junction departs from germline at one end; a sequencing error may be responsible. The chain is built from TRBV2 and TRBJ2-6; no clear D gene. This CDR3 is built from 12 residues. Germline V gives CDR1 SNHLY, CDR2 FYNNEI. The CDR3 loop reads CACSPGANVLTF. The CDR3 DNA is TGTGCCTGCAGCCCAGGGGCCAACGTCCTGACTTTC.

This clonotype was seen ten or more times. This chain connects TRBV27 to TRBJ2-7; D uncertain. CDR1 and CDR2 (germline): MNHEY, SMNVEV (reference sequence). V gave up 6 bases and J gave up 0 bases, with 9 bases separating them. The CDR3 extends over 13 amino acids. In nucleotides, the CDR3 is TGTGCCAGCAGCCGGACGATCTCCTACGAGCAGTACTTC. Translation gives CASSRTISYEQYF.